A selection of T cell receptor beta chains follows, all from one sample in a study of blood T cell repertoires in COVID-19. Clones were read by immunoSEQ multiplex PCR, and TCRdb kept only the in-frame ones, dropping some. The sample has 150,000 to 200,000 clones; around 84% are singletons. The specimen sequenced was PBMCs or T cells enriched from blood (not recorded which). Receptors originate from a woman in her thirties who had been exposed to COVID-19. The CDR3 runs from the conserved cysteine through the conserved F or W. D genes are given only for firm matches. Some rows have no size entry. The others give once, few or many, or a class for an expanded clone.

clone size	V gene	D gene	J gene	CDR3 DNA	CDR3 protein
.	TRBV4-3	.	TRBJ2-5	TGCGCCAGCAGCCAAGATTTGGGGGGGCCCTCAGAGACCCAGTACTTC	CASSQDLGGPSETQYF
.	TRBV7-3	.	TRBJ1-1	TGTGCCAGCAAACAGGGCCGGGACACTGAAGCTTTCTTT	CASKQGRDTEAFF
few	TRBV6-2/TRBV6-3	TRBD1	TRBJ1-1	TGTGCCAGCAGTACCGGACAGGGTAAAACTGAAGCTTTCTTT	CASSTGQGKTEAFF
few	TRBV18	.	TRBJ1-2	TGTGCCAGCTCACCAGAATCCGGGGCTAACTATGGCTACACCTTC	CASSPESGANYGYTF
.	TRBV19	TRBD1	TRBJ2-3	TGTGCCAGTAGTATAGATCACGCCGTTCGACAGGGTCGGACAGATACGCAGTATTTT	CASSIDHAVRQGRTDTQYF
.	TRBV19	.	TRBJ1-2	TGTGCCAGTAGTATAGGTCGGGGTAACTATGGCTACACCTTC	CASSIGRGNYGYTF
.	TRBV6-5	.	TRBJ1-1	TGTGCCAGCAAAGCAGGGGCGAACACTGAAGCTTTCTTT	CASKAGANTEAFF
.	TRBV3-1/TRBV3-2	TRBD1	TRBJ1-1	TGTGCCAGCAGCCTGGGGGGACAGCACGCTGAAGCTTTCTTT	CASSLGGQHAEAFF
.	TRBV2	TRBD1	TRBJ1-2	TGTGCCAGCAGCGACAGGGACTGGGACTATGGCTACACCTTC	CASSDRDWDYGYTF
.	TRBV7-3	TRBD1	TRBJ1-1	TGTGCCAGCAAGGGGGCAGAGAACACTGAAGCTTTCTTT	CASKGAENTEAFF
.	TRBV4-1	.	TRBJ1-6	TGCGCCAGCCTCCAGGGTACCTCCTATAATTCACCCCTCCACTTT	CASLQGTSYNSPLHF
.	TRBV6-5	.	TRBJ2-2	TGTGCCAGCAGTTACTCGCAGGGTATCACCGGGGAGCTGTTTTTT	CASSYSQGITGELFF
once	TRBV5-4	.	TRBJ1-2	TGTGCCAGCAGCTTGGACCTACAGGGTTATGGCTACACCTTC	CASSLDLQGYGYTF
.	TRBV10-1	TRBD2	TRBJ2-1	TGCGCCAGCAGTGAGGTAGTATCGGCGGGGGTTAATGAGCAGTTCTTC	CASSEVVSAGVNEQFF
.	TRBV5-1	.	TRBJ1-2	TGCGCCAGCAGCTTGGACCCGGGTATGAACTATGGCTACACCTTC	CASSLDPGMNYGYTF
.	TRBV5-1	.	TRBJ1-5	TGCGCCAGCAGCTTGGAGGACAGTAGCAATCAGCCCCAGCATTTT	CASSLEDSSNQPQHF
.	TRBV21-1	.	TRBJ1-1	TGTGCCAGCAGCACCCGGGAACAGCCAAAGAACACTGAAGCTTTCTTT	CASSTREQPKNTEAFF
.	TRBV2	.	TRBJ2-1	TGTGCCAGCAAGGGCAGGGACTACAATGAGCAGTTCTTC	CASKGRDYNEQFF
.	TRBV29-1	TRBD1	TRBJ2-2	TGCAGCGTTGAAGCTGCAGGGGGTTACACCGGGGAGCTGTTTTTT	CSVEAAGGYTGELFF
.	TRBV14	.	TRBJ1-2	TGTGCCAGCAGCCGCGAGGGAATCGGCTACACCTTC	CASSREGIGYTF
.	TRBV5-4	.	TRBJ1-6	TGTGCCAGCAGCTTGGAGGTCTTCAAGGGGTATTCACCCCTCCACTTT	CASSLEVFKGYSPLHF
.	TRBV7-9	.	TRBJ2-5	TGTGCCAGCAGCGCCGGGCGGGGGCTCGGGGAGACCCAGTACTTC	CASSAGRGLGETQYF
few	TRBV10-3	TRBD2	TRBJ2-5	TGTGCCATCAGCGGCGGGGGGGCTGAGACCCAGTACTTC	CAISGGGAETQYF
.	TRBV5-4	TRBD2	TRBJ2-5	TGTGCCAGCAGCCTTATCCAGCGGGGCCAAGAGACCCAGTACTTC	CASSLIQRGQETQYF
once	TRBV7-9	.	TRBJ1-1	TGTGCCAGCAGTCAGAGGATCACTGAAGCTTTCTTT	CASSQRITEAFF
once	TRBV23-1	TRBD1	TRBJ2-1	TGCGCCAGCAGTCTTGTTGGGAGACAGGGGCCCTACAATGAGCAGTTCTTC	CASSLVGRQGPYNEQFF
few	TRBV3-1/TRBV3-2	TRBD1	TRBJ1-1	TGTGCCAGCAGCCAAGATCACGGTGTGGGACAGTTTAACACTGAAGCTTTCTTT	CASSQDHGVGQFNTEAFF
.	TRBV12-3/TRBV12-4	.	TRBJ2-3	TGTGCCAGCAGTCCCGGGTCAGATACGCAGTATTTT	CASSPGSDTQYF
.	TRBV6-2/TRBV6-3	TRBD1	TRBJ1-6	TGTGCCAGCAGTACCCTACAGGGGCCTTCACCCCTCCACTTT	CASSTLQGPSPLHF
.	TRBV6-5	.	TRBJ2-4	TGTGCCAGCAGGCCTGGGGGGGGGCATTGGAACATTCAGTACTTC	CASRPGGGHWNIQYF
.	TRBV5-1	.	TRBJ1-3	TGCGCCAGCGCCCCGGGGGAGAAGTACTCTGGAAACACCATATATTTT	CASAPGEKYSGNTIYF